The 9 T cell receptor beta chains given below trace back to one sample, sequenced in a study of vaccination and CD4 T cells after COVID-19. At the Johns Hopkins FTIC core, DNA taken from cultured CD4+ T cells was sequenced by way of the Oncomine TCR Beta short-read assay. TCRdb recomputed calls from the PCR reads with MiXCR, one row per CDR3 protein. Seen here are roughly 5,300 distinct CDR3 sequences, roughly 45% observed once, and the top ten hold roughly 10%. Their antigens remain unidentified. Regarding treatment: approximately 9-day PBMC culture with coronavirus spike peptide pools or control peptides (ViraFEST assay). The sequenced sample was CD4+ T cells from blood, cultured in vitro. The receptors stem from a human donor who had recovered from COVID-19.

The CDR3 bases are TGTGCCAGCAGTCCCCGGGTAGCGGGAGGGTCGGGGGAGCAGTACTTC. Translating gives CASSPRVAGGSGEQYF. V is TRBV6-1 and J is TRBJ2-7; 11 bases match TRBD2. V trimming: 5 bases; J trimming: 7 bases; junction bases outside the gene matches: 13. Germline V gene sequence: CDR1 MNHNS, CDR2 SASEGT. CDR3 length: 16 amino acids.

This rearrangement joins TRBV28 to TRBJ2-7; weak D call: TRBD1 (5 bases). The CDR3 is made up of 14 amino acids. Trimming took 5 bases from V and 3 from J, leaving 14 bases between them. Germline CDR1 is MDHEN and CDR2 is SYDVKM. CDR3 coding DNA: TGTGCCAGCAGTATCCAGGGTTCAGGCTACGAGCAGTACTTC. This gives the protein CASSIQGSGYEQYF.

The CDR3 here is CSVRTGEAFF. DNA for the CDR3: TGCAGCGTTAGGACAGGGGAAGCTTTCTTT. The V and J genes are TRBV29-1 and TRBJ1-1; 8 nucleotides align to TRBD1. From germline, CDR1 is SQVTM and CDR2 ANQGSEA. The CDR3 runs 10 residues. V lost 5 bases, J lost 8 bases, and 1 base stayed unmatched. The full variable domain, with the rest looked up from reference TRBV29-1 and TRBJ1-1, is SAVISQKPSRDICQRGTSLTIQCQVDSQVTMMFWYRQQPGQSLTLIATANQGSEATYESGFVIDKFPISRPNLTFSTLTVSNMSPEDSSIYLCSVRTGEAFFGQGTRLTVV.

J is TRBJ2-5 and V is TRBV5-5; 7 bases are shared with TRBD2. CDR1 and CDR2 from the germline V gene are SGHKS and YYEKEE (reference sequence). Trimming at V came to 2 bases and at J to 2 bases, leaving 6 bases not matched to a gene. This CDR3 is built from 15 residues. In DNA, the CDR3 is TGTGCCAGCAGCTTTGGTGTAGCGGGTCAAGAGACCCAGTACTTC. Translation: CASSFGVAGQETQYF. Looking up the rest from reference TRBV5-5 and TRBJ2-5 gives the full variable domain: DAGVTQSPTHLIKTRGQQVTLRCSPISGHKSVSWYQQVLGQGPQFIFQYYEKEERGRGNFPDRFSARQFPNYSSELNVNALLLGDSALYLCASSFGVAGQETQYFGPGTRLLVL.

The rearrangement joins TRBV7-3 to TRBJ1-2, with D tentatively TRBD1 (6 bases). The germline CDR1 and CDR2 sequences are SGHTA and FQGTGA. The length of the CDR3 is 12 residues. The germline V and J ends were trimmed by 8 bases and 8 bases, with 15 bases remaining between them. The CDR3 spells CASGLPGAGYTF. The CDR3 DNA reads TGTGCCAGCGGGTTACCAGGGGCGGGCTACACCTTC.

The chain combines TRBV20-1 with TRBJ1-5; 10 bases match TRBD1. V dropped 6 bases and J dropped 5; count of bases not matched to a gene: 7. This CDR3 is 14 amino acids long. Germline V lookup: CDR1 DFQATT, CDR2 SNEGSKA (reference sequence). CDR3 loop: CSATGTGEYQPQHF. In DNA form, the CDR3 reads TGCAGTGCAACCGGGACAGGGGAGTATCAGCCCCAGCATTTT.

By sample share, this clonotype is large. The chain joins TRBV20-1 to TRBJ1-1, with D possibly being TRBD1 (6 bases). Per the germline V gene, CDR1 is DFQATT and CDR2 is SNEGSKA (reference sequence). V shed 5 bases and J shed 3 bases, with 10 bases lying between them. The CDR3 loop spans 12 amino acids. CDR3 in DNA: TGCAGTGCTTGGGGGCAGTACACTGAAGCTTTCTTT. Amino acids: CSAWGQYTEAFF.

The J gene is TRBJ2-7, the V gene TRBV6-1; 7 positions agree with TRBD1. This CDR3 contains 13 residues. Per germline, CDR1 MNHNS and CDR2 SASEGT. V trimming: 5 bases; J trimming: 3 bases; junction bases outside the gene matches: 4. The CDR3 protein is CASSPRDSYEQYF. CDR3 DNA: TGTGCCAGCAGTCCTCGGGACAGCTACGAGCAGTACTTC.

The chain has TRBV20-1 and TRBJ2-7, with no clear D. Per germline, CDR1 DFQATT and CDR2 SNEGSKA (reference sequence). Trimming took off 2 bases at V and 6 bases at J, with 17 bases between the two ends. CDR3 length equals 14 residues. CDR3: CSARSQTPQVEQYF. The CDR3 region has the DNA TGCAGTGCTAGATCCCAAACTCCTCAGGTCGAGCAGTACTTC.